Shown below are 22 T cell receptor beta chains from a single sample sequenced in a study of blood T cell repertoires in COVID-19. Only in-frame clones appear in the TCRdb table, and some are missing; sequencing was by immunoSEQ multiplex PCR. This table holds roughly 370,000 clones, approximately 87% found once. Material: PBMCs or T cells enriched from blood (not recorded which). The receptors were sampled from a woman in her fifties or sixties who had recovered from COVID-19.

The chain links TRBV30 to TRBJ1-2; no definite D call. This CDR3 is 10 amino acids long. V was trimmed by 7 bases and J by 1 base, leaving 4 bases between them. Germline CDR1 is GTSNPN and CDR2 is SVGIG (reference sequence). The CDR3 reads CAFLNYGYTF. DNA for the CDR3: TGTGCCTTCCTTAACTATGGCTACACCTTC.

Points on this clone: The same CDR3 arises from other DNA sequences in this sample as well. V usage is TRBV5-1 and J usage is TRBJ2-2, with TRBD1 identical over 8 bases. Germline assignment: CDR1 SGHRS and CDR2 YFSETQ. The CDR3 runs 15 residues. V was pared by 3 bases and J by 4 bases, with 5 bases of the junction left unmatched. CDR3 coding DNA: TGCGCCAGCAGCTCTGGACAGGGCGGCACCGGGGAGCTGTTTTTT. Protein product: CASSSGQGGTGELFF.

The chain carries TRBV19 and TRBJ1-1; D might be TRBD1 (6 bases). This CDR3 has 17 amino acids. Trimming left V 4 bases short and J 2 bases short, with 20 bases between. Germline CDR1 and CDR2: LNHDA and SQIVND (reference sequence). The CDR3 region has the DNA TGTGCCAGTAGTACAACGCAGTTACAGGGTATCAACACTGAAGCTTTCTTT. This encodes CASSTTQLQGINTEAFF.

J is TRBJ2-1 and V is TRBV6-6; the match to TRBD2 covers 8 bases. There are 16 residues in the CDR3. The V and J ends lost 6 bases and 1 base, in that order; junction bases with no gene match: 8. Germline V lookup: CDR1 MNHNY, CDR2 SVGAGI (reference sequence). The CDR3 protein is CASSLRPGGSYNEQFF. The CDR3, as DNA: TGTGCCAGCAGCCTCCGTCCGGGGGGGTCCTACAATGAGCAGTTCTTC.

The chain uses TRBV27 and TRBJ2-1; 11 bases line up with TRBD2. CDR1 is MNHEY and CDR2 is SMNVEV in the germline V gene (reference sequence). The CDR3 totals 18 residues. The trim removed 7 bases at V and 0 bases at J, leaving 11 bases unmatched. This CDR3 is CASTLILAGGPSYNEQFF. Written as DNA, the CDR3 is TGTGCCAGCACCTTAATTCTAGCGGGGGGTCCCTCCTACAATGAGCAGTTCTTC.

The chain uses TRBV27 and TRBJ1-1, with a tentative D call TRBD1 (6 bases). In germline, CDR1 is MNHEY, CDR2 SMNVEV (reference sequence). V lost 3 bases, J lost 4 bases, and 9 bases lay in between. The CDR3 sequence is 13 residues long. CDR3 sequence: CASSFTGFTEAFF. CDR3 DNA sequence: TGTGCCAGCAGTTTCACAGGGTTCACTGAAGCTTTCTTT.

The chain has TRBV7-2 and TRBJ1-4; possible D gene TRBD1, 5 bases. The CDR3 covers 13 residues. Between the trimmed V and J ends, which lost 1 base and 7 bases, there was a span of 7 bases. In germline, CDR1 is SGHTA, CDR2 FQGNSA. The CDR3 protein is CASSLGTLEKLFF. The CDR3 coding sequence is TGTGCCAGCAGCTTAGGGACACTTGAAAAACTGTTTTTT.

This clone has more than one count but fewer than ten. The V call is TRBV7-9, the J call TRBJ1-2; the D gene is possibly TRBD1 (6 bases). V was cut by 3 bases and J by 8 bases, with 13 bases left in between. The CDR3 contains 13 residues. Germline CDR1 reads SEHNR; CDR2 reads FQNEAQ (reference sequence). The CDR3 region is CASSLGARGGYTF. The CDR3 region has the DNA TGTGCCAGCAGCTTGGGGGCAAGGGGCGGCTACACCTTC. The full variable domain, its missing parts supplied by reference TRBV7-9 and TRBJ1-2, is DTGVSQNPRHKITKRGQNVTFRCDPISEHNRLYWYRQTLGQGPEFLTYFQNEAQLEKSRLLSDRFSAERPKGSFSTLEIQRTEQGDSAMYLCASSLGARGGYTFGSGTRLTVV.

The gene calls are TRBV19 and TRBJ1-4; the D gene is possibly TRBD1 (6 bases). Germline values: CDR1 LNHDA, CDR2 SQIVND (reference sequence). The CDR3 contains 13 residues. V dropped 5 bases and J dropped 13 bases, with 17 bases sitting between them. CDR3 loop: CASSPSPRGILFF. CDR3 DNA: TGTGCCAGTAGTCCGAGCCCCAGGGGAATACTGTTTTTT.

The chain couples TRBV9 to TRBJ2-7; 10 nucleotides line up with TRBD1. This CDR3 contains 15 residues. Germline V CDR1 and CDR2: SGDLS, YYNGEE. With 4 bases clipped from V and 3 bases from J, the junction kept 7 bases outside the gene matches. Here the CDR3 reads CASSRGQGVSYEQYF. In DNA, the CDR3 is TGTGCCAGCAGCAGAGGACAGGGGGTAAGCTACGAGCAGTACTTC.

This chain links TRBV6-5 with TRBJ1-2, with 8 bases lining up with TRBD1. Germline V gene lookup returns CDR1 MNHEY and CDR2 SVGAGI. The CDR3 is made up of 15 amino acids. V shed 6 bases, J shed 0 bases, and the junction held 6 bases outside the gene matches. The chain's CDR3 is CASRDREKANYGYTF. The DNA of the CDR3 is TGTGCCAGCAGGGACAGGGAGAAGGCTAACTATGGCTACACCTTC.

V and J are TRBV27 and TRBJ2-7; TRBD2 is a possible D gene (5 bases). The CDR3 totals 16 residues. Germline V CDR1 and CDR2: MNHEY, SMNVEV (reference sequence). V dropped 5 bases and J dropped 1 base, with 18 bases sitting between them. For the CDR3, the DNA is TGTGCCAGCAGTCCTGAACCGGGGTCGAGTTCCTACGAGCAGTACTTC. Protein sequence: CASSPEPGSSSYEQYF.

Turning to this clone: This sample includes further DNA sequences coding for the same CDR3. This CDR3 reads CASSLQQGTPYEQYF. CDR3 sequence (DNA): TGTGCCAGCAGCTTACAACAGGGGACCCCCTACGAGCAGTACTTC. The gene calls are TRBV7-2 and TRBJ2-7; 7 nucleotides align to TRBD1. Per germline, CDR1 SGHTA and CDR2 FQGNSA. V was pared by 2 bases and J by 2 bases, with 6 bases of the junction left unmatched. This CDR3 has 15 amino acids. The complete variable domain, with remaining parts taken from reference TRBV7-2 and TRBJ2-7, reads GAGVSQSPSNKVTEKGKDVELRCDPISGHTALYWYRQSLGQGLEFLIYFQGNSAPDKSGLPSDRFSAERTGGSVSTLTIQRTQQEDSAVYLCASSLQQGTPYEQYFGPGTRLTVT.

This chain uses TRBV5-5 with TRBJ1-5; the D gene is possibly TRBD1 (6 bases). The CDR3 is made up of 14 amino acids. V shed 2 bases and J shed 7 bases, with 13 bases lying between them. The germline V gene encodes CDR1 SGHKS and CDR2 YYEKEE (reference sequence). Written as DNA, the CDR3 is TGTGCCAGCAGCTTACAGGGAAAGGGGCAGCCCCAGCATTTT. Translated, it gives CASSLQGKGQPQHF. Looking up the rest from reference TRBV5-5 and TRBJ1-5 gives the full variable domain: DAGVTQSPTHLIKTRGQQVTLRCSPISGHKSVSWYQQVLGQGPQFIFQYYEKEERGRGNFPDRFSARQFPNYSSELNVNALLLGDSALYLCASSLQGKGQPQHFGDGTRLSIL.

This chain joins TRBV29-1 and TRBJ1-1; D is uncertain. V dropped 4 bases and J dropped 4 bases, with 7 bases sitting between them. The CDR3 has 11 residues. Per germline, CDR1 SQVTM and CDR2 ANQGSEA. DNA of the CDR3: TGCAGCGTTGGTAGCCGCACTGAAGCTTTCTTT. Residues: CSVGSRTEAFF. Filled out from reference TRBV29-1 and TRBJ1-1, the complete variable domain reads SAVISQKPSRDICQRGTSLTIQCQVDSQVTMMFWYRQQPGQSLTLIATANQGSEATYESGFVIDKFPISRPNLTFSTLTVSNMSPEDSSIYLCSVGSRTEAFFGQGTRLTVV.

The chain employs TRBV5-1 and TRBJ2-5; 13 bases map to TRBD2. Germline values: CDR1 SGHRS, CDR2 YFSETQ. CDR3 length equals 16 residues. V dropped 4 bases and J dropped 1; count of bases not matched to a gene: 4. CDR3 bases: TGCGCCAGCAGCCAAGGACTAGCGGGGGCCCAAGAGACCCAGTACTTC. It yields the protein CASSQGLAGAQETQYF. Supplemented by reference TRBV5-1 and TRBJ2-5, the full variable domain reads KAGVTQTPRYLIKTRGQQVTLSCSPISGHRSVSWYQQTPGQGLQFLFEYFSETQRNKGNFPGRFSGRQFSNSRSEMNVSTLELGDSALYLCASSQGLAGAQETQYFGPGTRLLVL.

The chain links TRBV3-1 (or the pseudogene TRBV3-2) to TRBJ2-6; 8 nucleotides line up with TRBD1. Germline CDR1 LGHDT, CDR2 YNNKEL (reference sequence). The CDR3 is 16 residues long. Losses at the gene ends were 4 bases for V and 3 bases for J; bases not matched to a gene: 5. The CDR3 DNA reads TGTGCCAGCAGCCTCCAGGGGGCGCATGGGGCCAACGTCCTGACTTTC. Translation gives CASSLQGAHGANVLTF.

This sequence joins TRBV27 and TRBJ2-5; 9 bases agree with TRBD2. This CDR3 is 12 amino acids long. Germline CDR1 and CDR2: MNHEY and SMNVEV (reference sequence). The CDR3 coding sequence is TGTGTCGCCGGACTAGCGCCTGAGACCCAGTACTTC. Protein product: CVAGLAPETQYF.

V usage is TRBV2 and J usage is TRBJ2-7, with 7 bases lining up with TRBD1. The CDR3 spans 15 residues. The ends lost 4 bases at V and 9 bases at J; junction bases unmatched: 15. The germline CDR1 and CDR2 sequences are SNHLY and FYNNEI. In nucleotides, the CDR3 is TGTGCCAGCAGTGGGTCGGGACAGTTGCTAGTCTTGCAGTACTTC. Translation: CASSGSGQLLVLQYF.

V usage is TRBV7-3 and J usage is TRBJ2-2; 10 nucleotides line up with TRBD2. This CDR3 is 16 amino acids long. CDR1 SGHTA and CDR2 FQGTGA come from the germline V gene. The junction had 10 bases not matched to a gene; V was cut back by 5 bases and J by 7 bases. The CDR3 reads CASSPAGGRRNGELFF. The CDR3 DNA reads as TGTGCCAGCAGCCCAGCGGGGGGGCGAAGGAACGGGGAGCTGTTTTTT.

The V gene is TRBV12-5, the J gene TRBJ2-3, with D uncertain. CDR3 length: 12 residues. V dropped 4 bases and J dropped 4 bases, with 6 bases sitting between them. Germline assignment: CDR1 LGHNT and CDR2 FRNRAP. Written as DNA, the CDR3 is TGTGCTAGTGGTTCCTTGTCAGATACGCAGTATTTT. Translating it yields CASGSLSDTQYF.

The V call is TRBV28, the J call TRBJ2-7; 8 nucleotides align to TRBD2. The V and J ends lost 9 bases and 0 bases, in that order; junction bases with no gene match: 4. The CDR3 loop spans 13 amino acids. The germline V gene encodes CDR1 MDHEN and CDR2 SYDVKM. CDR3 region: CASSGANSYEQYF. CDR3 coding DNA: TGTGCCAGTAGCGGGGCCAACTCCTACGAGCAGTACTTC.